The entry that follows covers one TCR beta chain sequence. No antigen is known for it. This specimen comes from a study of T cells in Graves' hyperthyroidism and ophthalmopathy. Findings and caveats of the study: The majority of expanded thyroid clonotypes above 0.001 also appeared in blood. Progression to ophthalmopathy was predicted a median of approximately seven months early.

The investigators amplified TCR beta CDR3 regions from RNA transcripts. Initially, a first-round RT-PCR of the TCR CDR3 employed the HTBI primer set. TCRdb recomputed calls from the multiplex PCR reads with MiXCR, one row per CDR3 protein. The sample has 550,000 to 600,000 distinct CDR3 sequences, about 45% seen once; the top ten hold 19%. The V gene's germline CDR1 is SQVTM and CDR2 ANQGSEA. This CDR3 is built from 12 residues. Germline trimming cut 4 bases from V and 4 bases from J; bases unmatched to any gene: 4. The genes are TRBV29-1 and TRBJ2-7, with TRBD2 identical over 7 bases. The TCR originated in an adult woman with Graves' disease, either hyperthyroidism or ophthalmopathy (not recorded which). Source material: peripheral blood or thyroid tissue (not recorded which). The CDR3 DNA reads TGCAGCGTTGTCTTCGGGGGGTACGAGCAGTACTTC. Protein product: CSVVFGGYEQYF.